The next 28 T cell receptor beta chains were all read from a single sample in a study of radiation and T cells in renal cell carcinoma. Time point noted: baseline pretreatment blood. Treatment: 15 Gy SBRT to primary tumor, nephrectomy 4 weeks later. The repertoire was sequenced with immunoSEQ multiplex PCR; TCRdb's copy has only in-frame clones and lacks some. Among 130,000 to 150,000 clones listed, 70% to 90% were seen once. Sequences were derived from blood, sampled from a patient whose treatment included radiotherapy and nephrectomy. The receptor source for this set is a woman aged 45-59 years with renal cell carcinoma.

The V gene is TRBV29-1, the J gene TRBJ1-1; 7 positions agree with TRBD1. With V trimmed by 0 bases and J by 0 bases, 4 bases remained unmatched. Germline V lookup: CDR1 SQVTM, CDR2 ANQGSEA. The CDR3 has 15 residues. The CDR3 protein is CSVEDRGTVNTEAFF. CDR3 bases: TGCAGCGTTGAAGATCGAGGGACAGTGAACACTGAAGCTTTCTTT.

This clone was picked up a small number of times. Within the sample, other DNA sequences also encode this same CDR3. The chain uses TRBV4-2 and TRBJ1-4; TRBD1 is a possible D gene (5 bases). The CDR3 has 14 amino acids. Per germline, CDR1 LGHNA and CDR2 YNFKEQ. V was pared by 0 bases and J by 4 bases, with 6 bases between. The CDR3 region is CASSQEGVNEKLFF. DNA for the CDR3: TGTGCCAGCAGCCAAGAGGGGGTTAATGAAAAACTGTTTTTT.

This sequence joins TRBV18 and TRBJ1-5, with D maybe TRBD1 (5 bases). The germline CDR1 and CDR2 sequences are KGHSH and LQKENI. The length of the CDR3 is 14 residues. Trimming pared 1 base from V and 5 bases from J, leaving 9 bases between. CDR3 region: CASSPQGYDQPQHF. CDR3 DNA: TGTGCCAGCTCACCACAGGGGTACGATCAGCCCCAGCATTTT.

Only one count was recorded for this clone. The rearrangement links TRBV6-1 to TRBJ2-7; TRBD1 agrees at 9 bases. This CDR3 spans 13 amino acids. CDR1 is MNHNS and CDR2 is SASEGT in the germline V gene. Germline trimming cut 4 bases from V and 5 bases from J; bases unmatched to any gene: 3. The CDR3 nucleotides are TGTGCCAGCAGTGCACAGGGGGCTCACGAGCAGTACTTC. Translating gives CASSAQGAHEQYF.

V and J are TRBV7-3 and TRBJ2-6, with D hard to call. The V end lost 6 bases, the J end lost 0 bases, and 15 bases lay between the germline ends. The CDR3 consists of 17 residues. Germline V gene data show CDR1 as SGHTA and CDR2 as FQGTGA. Here the CDR3 DNA reads TGTGCCAGCAGACGTACGGGTTCGAGCTCTGGGGCCAACGTCCTGACTTTC. Its protein is CASRRTGSSSGANVLTF.

A single count supports this clone. V gene TRBV7-9 combines with J gene TRBJ2-3; no clear D gene. This CDR3 has 14 residues. Per the germline V gene, CDR1 is SEHNR and CDR2 is FQNEAQ (reference sequence). Trimming pared 3 bases from V and 1 base from J, leaving 8 bases between. For the CDR3, the DNA is TGTGCCAGCAGCTTCGGGCTAGGCACAGATACGCAGTATTTT. Translated: CASSFGLGTDTQYF.

This rearrangement joins TRBV5-4 to TRBJ2-7, with 7 positions matching TRBD1. The CDR3 totals 14 residues. Germline values: CDR1 SGHNT, CDR2 YYREEE (reference sequence). J gave up 0 bases and V 4 bases, and 4 bases lay outside the gene matches. CDR3 DNA: TGTGCCAGCAGCGAGAGGGGGCACTCCTACGAGCAGTACTTC. Its translation is CASSERGHSYEQYF.

CDR3 nucleotides: TGTGCCAGTAGTCTGGCGCTCTTCCCCATAAATGAGCAGTTCTTC. Encoded protein: CASSLALFPINEQFF. This sequence joins TRBV19 and TRBJ2-1; D gene unclear. CDR1 and CDR2 from the germline V gene are LNHDA and SQIVND (reference sequence). The CDR3 has 15 residues. Trimming removed 5 bases at V and 7 bases at J, with 18 bases between.

V usage is TRBV2 and J usage is TRBJ1-2, with D hard to call. CDR3 size: 13 residues. Trimming removed 2 bases from V and 5 bases from J, with 9 bases in between. The V gene's germline CDR1 is SNHLY and CDR2 FYNNEI. The CDR3 coding sequence is TGTGCCAGCAGTGAAATGGAAAAGTATGGCTACACCTTC. Translation gives CASSEMEKYGYTF. Full variable domain (outside the CDR3, taken from reference TRBV2 and TRBJ1-2): EPEVTQTPSHQVTQMGQEVILRCVPISNHLYFYWYRQILGQKVEFLVSFYNNEISEKSEIFDDQFSVERPDGSNFTLKIRSTKLEDSAMYFCASSEMEKYGYTFGSGTRLTVV.

J is TRBJ1-3 and V is TRBV5-8, with D hard to call. V lost 4 bases, J lost 11 bases, and 19 bases lay in between. Germline CDR1 and CDR2: SGHTS and YDEGEE. There are 14 residues in the CDR3. CDR3 coding DNA: TGTGCCAGCAGCCCCGGGCAAGTCGGGCGGCCCATATATTTT. Translating gives CASSPGQVGRPIYF.

The chain carries TRBV5-6 and TRBJ2-1, with 7 bases aligning to TRBD2. Germline V gene sequence: CDR1 SGHDT, CDR2 YYEEEE. This CDR3 is built from 17 residues. V shed 2 bases and J 0 bases; nucleotides not matched to a gene: 8. Written as DNA, the CDR3 is TGTGCCAGCAGCTTTTTGGGAGCGGGGTCCTCCTACAATGAGCAGTTCTTC. This gives the protein CASSFLGAGSSYNEQFF.

J is TRBJ1-5 and V is TRBV7-9, with a possible D match to TRBD1 (5 bases). The CDR3 contains 13 residues. V lost 3 bases, J lost 7 bases, and 10 bases lay in between. Per germline, CDR1 SEHNR and CDR2 FQNEAQ (reference sequence). The CDR3 protein is CASSLDGGQPQHF. The CDR3 DNA follows: TGTGCCAGCAGCTTGGACGGGGGGCAGCCCCAGCATTTT. The full variable domain, its missing parts supplied by reference TRBV7-9 and TRBJ1-5, is DTGVSQNPRHKITKRGQNVTFRCDPISEHNRLYWYRQTLGQGPEFLTYFQNEAQLEKSRLLSDRFSAERPKGSFSTLEIQRTEQGDSAMYLCASSLDGGQPQHFGDGTRLSIL.

The chain has TRBV29-1 and TRBJ2-5, with D perhaps given as TRBD1 or TRBD2 (6 bases each). The V gene's germline CDR1 is SQVTM and CDR2 ANQGSEA. The V gene lost 6 bases and the J gene lost 0 bases, with 11 bases spanning the gap. CDR3 length: 13 amino acids. In nucleotides, the CDR3 is TGCAGCGTACAGGGAGGCGACCAAGAGACCCAGTACTTC. Its protein is CSVQGGDQETQYF.

V is TRBV6-5 and J is TRBJ1-1; tentative D call: TRBD1 (5 bases). Per germline, CDR1 MNHEY and CDR2 SVGAGI. The length of the CDR3 is 15 residues. The V end lost 0 bases, the J end lost 1 base, and 9 bases lay between the germline ends. The CDR3 region has the DNA TGTGCCAGCAGTTACTCGAGGGGAAAGAACACTGAAGCTTTCTTT. It codes for CASSYSRGKNTEAFF.

J is TRBJ2-2 and V is TRBV4-2, with 7 nucleotides matching TRBD2. This CDR3 is 17 amino acids long. The germline CDR1 and CDR2 sequences are LGHNA and YNFKEQ. The V and J ends lost 5 bases and 3 bases, in that order; junction bases with no gene match: 12. The CDR3 region has the DNA TGTGCCAGCAGCGGGACTACTAGGGGCGCGGACACCGGGGAGCTGTTTTTT. Translated, it gives CASSGTTRGADTGELFF.

This chain links TRBV6-1 with TRBJ2-7; the match to TRBD1 covers 12 bases. CDR1 is MNHNS, CDR2 SASEGT, per germline. CDR3 length: 15 residues. The ends lost 1 base at V and 6 bases at J; junction bases unmatched: 4. The CDR3 DNA sequence: TGTGCCAGCAGTGAAGGGGGACAGGGGGCGCGCGAGCAGTACTTC. Translating gives CASSEGGQGAREQYF.

This rearrangement joins TRBV2 to TRBJ2-7; weak D call: TRBD1 (5 bases). V lost 6 bases to trimming and J lost 0 bases, with 9 bases between them. The CDR3 contains 13 residues. The germline CDR1 and CDR2 sequences are SNHLY and FYNNEI. The CDR3 bases are TGTGCCAGCAGGCTAGACAGCTCCTACGAGCAGTACTTC. This sequence encodes CASRLDSSYEQYF.

This clone has just one count. This chain links TRBV18 with TRBJ2-7, with D maybe TRBD2 (6 bases). Per the germline V gene, CDR1 is KGHSH and CDR2 is LQKENI. The CDR3 contains 15 residues. Deletions cut 3 bases from V and 1 base from J, with 13 bases between. This CDR3 is CASSPEWDSSYEQYF. The CDR3 bases are TGTGCCAGCTCACCCGAATGGGACTCGTCCTACGAGCAGTACTTC.

The chain is built from TRBV6-4 and TRBJ1-4; D gene unclear. Between the trimmed V and J ends, which lost 5 bases and 0 bases, there was a span of 13 bases. CDR1 is MRHNA and CDR2 is SNTAGT in the germline V gene. This CDR3 is 16 amino acids long. The CDR3 region is CASSSGPTATNEKLFF. The CDR3 DNA is TGTGCCAGCAGTTCCGGACCTACTGCAACTAATGAAAAACTGTTTTTT.

This clone was counted only a few times. The chain uses TRBV2 and TRBJ1-2, with D hard to call. V lost 4 bases, J lost 8 bases, and 11 bases lay in between. CDR1 is SNHLY and CDR2 is FYNNEI in the germline V gene. The CDR3 has 12 amino acids. The CDR3 reads CASSGQSSGYTF. CDR3 nucleotide sequence: TGTGCCAGCAGTGGACAATCGAGCGGCTACACCTTC.

The rearrangement links TRBV9 to TRBJ2-1; weak D call: TRBD2 (6 bases). V was cut by 3 bases and J by 8 bases, with 21 bases left in between. The CDR3 consists of 16 residues. From germline, CDR1 is SGDLS and CDR2 YYNGEE. The CDR3 DNA sequence: TGTGCCAGCAGCGCTTCGGAACAGGCGGAGGGCGATGAGCAGTTCTTC. Its translation: CASSASEQAEGDEQFF.

This chain links TRBV4-1 with TRBJ1-2, with unresolved D. The CDR3 is made up of 11 amino acids. CDR1 MGHRA and CDR2 YSYEKL come from the germline V gene. Trimming shortened V by 1 base and J by 14 bases, and 11 bases separated the two germline ends. The DNA of the CDR3 is TGCGCCAGCAGCCAAGGGCCTTCGCGGACCTTC. Protein: CASSQGPSRTF.

The chain combines TRBV19 with TRBJ1-6; 8 bases are a match to TRBD1. J gave up 9 bases and V 5 bases, and 9 bases lay outside the gene matches. This CDR3 spans 15 amino acids. CDR1 LNHDA and CDR2 SQIVND come from the germline V gene (reference sequence). CDR3 DNA sequence: TGTGCCAGTAGTCTCGGACAGGGAATAGGTTCACCCCTCCACTTT. It codes for CASSLGQGIGSPLHF.

V is TRBV7-9 and J is TRBJ1-5; D is unresolved. CDR1 is SEHNR and CDR2 is FQNEAQ in the germline V gene (reference sequence). This CDR3 comprises 13 residues. V was shortened by 1 base and J by 6 bases, with 7 bases between the two germline ends. DNA of the CDR3: TGTGCCAGCAGCTTAGAAGAAAGTCAGCCCCAGCATTTT. This translates into CASSLEESQPQHF.

CDR3 protein: CASSSNRGNSPLHF. CDR3 in DNA: TGTGCCAGCAGCTCTAACAGGGGTAATTCACCCCTCCACTTT. The chain couples TRBV11-2 to TRBJ1-6; 7 nucleotides agree with TRBD1. Trimming removed 4 bases from V and 6 bases from J; junction bases left unmatched: 3. The CDR3 loop spans 14 amino acids. Germline-derived CDR1 and CDR2 are SGHAT and FQNNGV.

This chain joins TRBV2 and TRBJ2-3; D unclear. CDR3 length: 13 amino acids. Germline values: CDR1 SNHLY, CDR2 FYNNEI. The V end lost 5 bases, the J end lost 6 bases, and 12 bases lay between the germline ends. CDR3 loop: CASSFSTRDTQYF. The CDR3 bases are TGTGCCAGCAGTTTTTCCACAAGGGATACGCAGTATTTT. The full variable domain, in which reference TRBV2 and TRBJ2-3 provide the parts outside the CDR3, is EPEVTQTPSHQVTQMGQEVILRCVPISNHLYFYWYRQILGQKVEFLVSFYNNEISEKSEIFDDQFSVERPDGSNFTLKIRSTKLEDSAMYFCASSFSTRDTQYFGPGTRLTVL.

CDR3 in amino acids: CASSLTSTRTGELFF. The CDR3 DNA reads TGCGCCAGCAGCTTAACCTCGACTCGCACCGGGGAGCTGTTTTTT. The chain combines TRBV5-1 with TRBJ2-2, with D hard to call. CDR1 is SGHRS, CDR2 YFSETQ, per germline. V was pared by 2 bases and J by 4 bases, with 12 bases between. This CDR3 contains 15 residues.

This chain joins TRBV14 and TRBJ2-5; D might be TRBD2 (7 bases). This CDR3 is 15 amino acids long. CDR1 is SGHDN and CDR2 is FVKESK in the germline V gene. The ends were cut back, 4 bases at V and 7 bases at J, with 19 bases in the middle. This CDR3 reads CASSLQPGGSGTQYF. The CDR3 DNA is TGTGCCAGCAGCCTTCAGCCGGGGGGCTCGGGGACCCAGTACTTC. The whole variable domain, remainder taken from reference TRBV14 and TRBJ2-5, is EAGVTQFPSHSVIEKGQTVTLRCDPISGHDNLYWYRRVMGKEIKFLLHFVKESKQDESGMPNNRFLAERTGGTYSTLKVQPAELEDSGVYFCASSLQPGGSGTQYFGPGTRLLVL.